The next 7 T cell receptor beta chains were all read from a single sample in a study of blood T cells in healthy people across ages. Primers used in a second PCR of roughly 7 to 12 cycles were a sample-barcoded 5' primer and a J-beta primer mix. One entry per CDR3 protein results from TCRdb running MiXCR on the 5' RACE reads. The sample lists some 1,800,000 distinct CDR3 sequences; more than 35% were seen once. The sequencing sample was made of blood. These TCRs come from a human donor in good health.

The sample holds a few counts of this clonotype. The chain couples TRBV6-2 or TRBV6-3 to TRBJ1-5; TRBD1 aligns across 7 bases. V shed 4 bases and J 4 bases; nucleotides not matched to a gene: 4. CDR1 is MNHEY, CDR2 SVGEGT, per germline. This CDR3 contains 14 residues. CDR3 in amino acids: CASSWTGRNQPQHF. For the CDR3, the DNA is TGTGCCAGCAGTTGGACAGGTAGGAATCAGCCCCAGCATTTT.

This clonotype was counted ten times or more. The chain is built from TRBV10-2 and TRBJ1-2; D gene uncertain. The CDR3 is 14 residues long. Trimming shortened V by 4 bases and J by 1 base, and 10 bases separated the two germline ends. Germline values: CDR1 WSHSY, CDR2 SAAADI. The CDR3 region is CASSAELLNYGYTF. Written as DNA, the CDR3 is TGCGCCAGCAGTGCAGAGCTTCTTAACTATGGCTACACCTTC.

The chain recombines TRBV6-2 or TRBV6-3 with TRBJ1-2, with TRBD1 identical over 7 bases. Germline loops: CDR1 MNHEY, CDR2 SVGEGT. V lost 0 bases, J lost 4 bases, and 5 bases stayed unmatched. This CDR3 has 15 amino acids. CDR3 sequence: CASSYSMGTAYGYTF. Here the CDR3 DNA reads TGTGCCAGCAGTTACTCGATGGGGACAGCCTATGGCTACACCTTC.

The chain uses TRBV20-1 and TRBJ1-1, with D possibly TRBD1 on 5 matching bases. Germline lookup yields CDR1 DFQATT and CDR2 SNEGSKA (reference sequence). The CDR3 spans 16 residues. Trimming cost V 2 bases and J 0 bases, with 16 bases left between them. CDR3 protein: CSARYPQGSMNTEAFF. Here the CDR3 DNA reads TGCAGTGCTAGATACCCCCAGGGAAGCATGAACACTGAAGCTTTCTTT.

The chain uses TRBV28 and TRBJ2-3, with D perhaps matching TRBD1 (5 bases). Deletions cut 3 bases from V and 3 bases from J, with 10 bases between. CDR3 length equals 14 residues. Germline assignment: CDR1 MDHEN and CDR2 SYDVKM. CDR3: CASSFVAGTDTQYF. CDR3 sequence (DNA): TGTGCCAGCAGTTTCGTAGCAGGGACAGATACGCAGTATTTT.

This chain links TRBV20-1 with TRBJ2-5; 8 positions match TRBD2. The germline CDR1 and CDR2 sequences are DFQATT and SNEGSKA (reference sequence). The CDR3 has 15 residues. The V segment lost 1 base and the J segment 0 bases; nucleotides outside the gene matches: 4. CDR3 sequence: CSARGSGAYQETQYF. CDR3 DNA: TGCAGTGCTAGAGGTAGCGGGGCCTACCAAGAGACCCAGTACTTC.

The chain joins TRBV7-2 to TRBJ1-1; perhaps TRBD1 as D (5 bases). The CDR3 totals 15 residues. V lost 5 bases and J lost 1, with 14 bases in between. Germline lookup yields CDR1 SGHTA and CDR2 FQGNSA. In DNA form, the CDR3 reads TGTGCCAGCAGCCCATTGGGACTTTCGAACACTGAAGCTTTCTTT. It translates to CASSPLGLSNTEAFF.